A selection of T cell receptor beta chains follows, all from one sample in a study of blood T cell repertoires in COVID-19. Using immunoSEQ multiplex PCR, the repertoire was profiled, and TCRdb retains in-frame clones only, with some absent. Of over 200,000 clones in the sample, 83% are singletons; the top ten hold about 1.3%. The specimen sequenced was peripheral blood. All receptors come from a woman aged 25 to 45 with COVID-19, enrolled during active disease. Each CDR3 is given with its conserved first and last residue. D genes are given only for firm matches. The size of a clone is reported for some rows only, either as once, few or many, or as a class for expanded clones.

>TRBV27|TRBJ1-1|NA|TRBD1
CASSLRTGLLKEAFF
TGTGCCAGCAGTCTCCGGACAGGACTCCTCAAGGAAGCTTTCTTT
>TRBV2|TRBJ1-4|NA|NA
CASSYTGNEKLFF
TGTGCCAGCAGTTACACGGGAAATGAAAAACTGTTTTTT
>TRBV29-1|TRBJ1-1|NA|TRBD1
CSVEDRGGLEAFF
TGCAGCGTTGAGGACAGGGGGGGACTTGAAGCTTTCTTT
>TRBV6-5|TRBJ1-1|NA|NA
CASSYIAGDTEAFF
TGTGCCAGCAGTTACATTGCGGGGGACACTGAAGCTTTCTTT
>TRBV2|TRBJ1-6|NA|NA
CASEAADGSSSPLHF
TGTGCCAGCGAGGCAGCAGACGGATCAAGTTCACCCCTCCACTTT
>TRBV5-4|TRBJ2-3|NA|TRBD2
CASSLAGGVDTQYF
TGTGCCAGCAGTTTAGCGGGAGGGGTAGATACGCAGTATTTT
>TRBV2|TRBJ1-4|NA|NA
CASSPGRVTNEKLFF
TGTGCCAGCTCACCAGGGAGGGTGACTAATGAAAAACTGTTTTTT
>TRBV12-3/TRBV12-4|TRBJ1-2|NA|TRBD1
CASRTGTGGGYTF
TGTGCCAGCAGAACCGGGACAGGGGGCGGCTACACCTTC
>TRBV2|TRBJ2-7|NA|TRBD1
CASRTGDINPGEQYF
TGTGCCAGCAGGACAGGGGACATCAATCCTGGCGAGCAGTACTTC
>TRBV6-1|TRBJ2-6|NA|TRBD1
CASSEPQGAASGANVLTF
TGTGCCAGCAGTGAACCGCAGGGGGCCGCTTCTGGGGCCAACGTCCTGACTTTC
>TRBV19|TRBJ2-5|NA|TRBD1
CASSMGTGQQETQYF
TGTGCCAGTAGTATGGGTACGGGACAGCAAGAGACCCAGTACTTC
>TRBV4-3|TRBJ2-1|NA|TRBD2
CASSQGTRGGGEQFF
TGCGCCAGCAGCCAAGGGACTCGCGGGGGGGGTGAGCAGTTCTTC
>TRBV28|TRBJ1-5|NA|NA
CATVDGVYSNQPQHF
TGTGCCACCGTTGACGGAGTTTATAGCAATCAGCCCCAGCATTTT
>TRBV19|TRBJ2-4|NA|NA
CASSSSVAKNIQYF
TGTGCCAGTAGTAGTTCCGTAGCCAAAAACATTCAGTACTTC
>TRBV6-6|TRBJ2-7|NA|TRBD2
CASTVAGGSYEQYF
TGTGCCAGCACCGTAGCGGGAGGTTCCTACGAGCAGTACTTC
>TRBV7-2|TRBJ2-2|NA|NA
CASSLLGGHDLLTGELFF
TGTGCCAGCAGCTTACTGGGGGGTCACGATTTATTGACCGGGGAGCTGTTTTTT
>TRBV5-1|TRBJ2-2|NA|NA
CASSLEISRAGELFF
TGCGCCAGCAGCTTGGAGATATCGAGGGCCGGGGAGCTGTTTTTT
>TRBV27|TRBJ2-1|NA|NA
CASSPGSRDNEQFF
TGTGCCAGCTCCCCCGGGAGTAGGGACAATGAGCAGTTCTTC
>TRBV5-4|TRBJ2-7|few|TRBD2
CASSSTGGTRSREQYF
TGTGCCAGCAGCTCAACCGGGGGGACTCGATCTAGGGAGCAGTACTTC
>TRBV6-5|TRBJ1-1|NA|NA
CASSYEGPNTEAFF
TGTGCCAGCAGTTACGAGGGCCCGAACACTGAAGCTTTCTTT
>TRBV19|TRBJ1-1|NA|TRBD1
CASRDRGPPSAEAFF
TGTGCCAGTAGGGACAGGGGTCCGCCGAGCGCTGAAGCTTTCTTT
>TRBV7-9|TRBJ1-2|NA|NA
CASSEREGSYGYTF
TGTGCCAGCAGCGAGAGGGAGGGGAGTTATGGCTACACCTTC
>TRBV2|TRBJ1-6|NA|NA
CASSSRDSPLHF
TGTGCCAGCAGTAGCAGGGATTCACCCCTCCACTTT
>TRBV2|TRBJ1-6|NA|NA
CASLPGNSPLHF
TGTGCCAGCCTCCCCGGTAATTCACCCCTCCACTTT
>TRBV3-1/TRBV3-2|TRBJ1-5|NA|TRBD1
CASSQHPTGGGNQPQHF
TGTGCCAGCAGCCAACATCCAACAGGGGGCGGCAATCAGCCCCAGCATTTT
>TRBV7-8|TRBJ1-1|NA|NA
CASSLAPRGTEAFF
TGTGCCAGCAGCTTAGCGCCACGGGGAACTGAAGCTTTCTTT
>TRBV6-5|TRBJ2-1|NA|TRBD2
CASSYWTSGGGNEQFF
TGTGCCAGCAGTTACTGGACTAGCGGGGGTGGGAATGAGCAGTTCTTC
>TRBV6-5|TRBJ2-5|once|NA
CASSYSSSSKTQYF
TGTGCCAGCAGTTACTCGAGTAGCTCGAAGACCCAGTACTTC
>TRBV9|TRBJ2-2|NA|TRBD1
CASSVVDRAAGELFF
TGTGCCAGCAGCGTAGTTGACAGGGCGGCCGGGGAGCTGTTTTTT
>TRBV6-2/TRBV6-3|TRBJ2-3|NA|TRBD2
CASSSLAGSTDTQYF
TGTGCCAGCAGTTCACTAGCGGGGAGCACAGATACGCAGTATTTT
>TRBV11-3|TRBJ2-5|NA|NA
CASSLLSQGTQYF
TGTGCCAGCAGCTTACTTTCCCAGGGGACCCAGTACTTC
>TRBV6-4|TRBJ1-3|NA|TRBD1
CASSLDRGRRDTIYF
TGTGCCAGCAGCCTGGACAGGGGGCGCAGGGACACCATATATTTT
>TRBV9|TRBJ2-5|NA|TRBD1
CASSVAETGALRTQYF
TGTGCCAGCAGCGTAGCTGAGACAGGGGCCCTACGGACCCAGTACTTC
>TRBV18|TRBJ1-3|NA|NA
CASSPSGSSGNTIYF
TGTGCCAGCTCACCCTCGGGGAGCTCTGGAAACACCATATATTTT
>TRBV28|TRBJ1-4|NA|NA
CASISSGTNEKLFF
TGTGCCAGCATTTCTTCCGGAACTAATGAAAAACTGTTTTTT
>TRBV7-2|TRBJ2-7|NA|TRBD1
CASSPGTGGSYEQYF
TGTGCCAGCAGCCCCGGGACAGGGGGCTCCTACGAGCAGTACTTC
>TRBV6-1|TRBJ2-5|NA|TRBD2
CASSEGGSWSETQYF
TGTGCCAGCAGTGAAGGCGGGAGTTGGTCAGAGACCCAGTACTTC
>TRBV19|TRBJ1-5|few|TRBD1
CASSTRQGNQPQHF
TGTGCCAGTAGTACAAGACAGGGGAATCAGCCCCAGCATTTT
>TRBV11-3|TRBJ2-7|NA|TRBD1
CASSLGTGSSYEQYF
TGTGCCAGCAGCCTTGGGACAGGGTCTTCCTACGAGCAGTACTTC
>TRBV6-1|TRBJ2-1|NA|TRBD2
CASSERVSGSYNEQFF
TGTGCCAGCAGTGAAAGGGTTAGCGGGAGCTACAATGAGCAGTTCTTC
>TRBV19|TRBJ1-4|NA|TRBD1
CASTGTGSVGPNEKLFF
TGTGCCAGTACCGGGACAGGATCAGTAGGGCCTAATGAAAAACTGTTTTTT
>TRBV15|TRBJ2-2|NA|TRBD1
CATSVIGIGQGRTGELFF
TGTGCCACCAGCGTCATAGGGATTGGACAGGGTCGGACCGGGGAGCTGTTTTTT
>TRBV6-5|TRBJ1-6|NA|TRBD1
CASSSRVGTGEGTLHF
TGTGCCAGCAGTTCCCGGGTTGGGACAGGAGAGGGAACCCTCCACTTT
>TRBV28|TRBJ2-2|once|NA
CASSLPFPGAAGELFF
TGTGCCAGCAGTTTACCGTTTCCAGGGGCGGCCGGGGAGCTGTTTTTT
>TRBV6-5|TRBJ1-6|NA|TRBD1
CASLPTGAYNSPLHF
TGTGCCAGCCTTCCGACAGGGGCTTATAATTCACCCCTCCACTTT